These 3 T cell receptor beta chains originate from one sample sequenced in a study of blood T cell repertoires in COVID-19. The repertoire was sequenced with immunoSEQ multiplex PCR; TCRdb's copy has only in-frame clones and lacks some. The sample has 20,000 to 25,000 clones; more than 75% are singletons. Sequencing used peripheral blood. The origin of the receptors is a human donor with active COVID-19. The donor label of this sample is uncertain.

This chain uses TRBV24-1 with TRBJ2-5; 9 bases fit TRBD1. CDR1 and CDR2 from the germline V gene are KGHDR and SFDVKD. The CDR3 covers 15 residues. With V trimmed by 4 bases and J by 5 bases, 7 bases remained unmatched. The CDR3 DNA reads as TGTGCCACCAGTGACCCACAGGGGGCCGGGGAGACCCAGTACTTC. Translating gives CATSDPQGAGETQYF.

The chain couples TRBV5-4 to TRBJ2-1, with unresolved D. CDR3 length equals 13 residues. Germline V gene lookup returns CDR1 SGHNT and CDR2 YYREEE (reference sequence). With 1 base removed from V and 8 bases from J, the gap between germline ends came to 10 bases. The CDR3 region has the DNA TGTGCCAGCAGCTTGCCTCGAGGCGATGAGCAGTTCTTC. This sequence encodes CASSLPRGDEQFF.

J is TRBJ1-4 and V is TRBV19, with D tentatively TRBD1 (5 bases). V lost 3 bases to trimming and J lost 8 bases, with 13 bases between them. The CDR3 consists of 14 residues. In germline, CDR1 is LNHDA, CDR2 SQIVND (reference sequence). The CDR3 coding sequence is TGTGCCAGTAGTATTATCCAGGGAGGCGAAAAACTGTTTTTT. Residues: CASSIIQGGEKLFF.